This T cell receptor (beta chain) came from a study of technical replicates of blood from a handful of donors. The repertoire was sequenced with immunoSEQ multiplex PCR; TCRdb's copy has only in-frame clones and lacks some. The sample has about 80,000 clones; approximately 96% are singletons. Looked up from germline, CDR1 is LGHNA and CDR2 is YSLEER. CDR3 size: 14 residues. The V end was cut by 2 bases, the J end by 10 bases, with 17 bases between. The source material was T cells isolated from PBMCs. The origin of this receptor is a human donor in good health. The V gene is TRBV4-3, the J gene TRBJ1-2; D is unresolved. The DNA of the CDR3 is TGCGCCAGCAGCCAAAGTCCTCGGTGGTTTGACTACACCTTC. Translation: CASSQSPRWFDYTF.